The subject of this entry is one T cell receptor beta chain. Its antigen remains unknown. Repertoires were generated with immunoSEQ multiplex PCR, while TCRdb's copy carries only in-frame clones and drops some. The data hold around 52,000 clones, with around 90% observed a single time. This sample was included in a study of a mutant IDH1 vaccine in newly diagnosed glioma. Study background: During weeks 1, 3, 5, 7, 11, 15, 19 and 23, patients received eight vaccinations.

Looked up from germline, CDR1 is SGHAT and CDR2 is FQNNGV. The CDR3 contains 16 residues. Trimming at V came to 5 bases and at J to 10 bases, leaving 13 bases not matched to a gene. The time point here: week 5, during vaccination. Each dose delivered 300 ug of mutant IDH1 20-mer peptide subcutaneously with imiquimod. V usage is TRBV11-2 and J usage is TRBJ2-1; 11 nucleotides agree with TRBD2. The source is a woman aged 40 to 49 with glioma. The sample in question was PBMCs, obtained from a glioma patient whose treatment included an IDH1 peptide vaccine. The CDR3, as DNA: TGTGCCAGCAGCCCCCTGGGTAGCGGGGGGGCCGGGGAGCAGTTCTTC. Translating it yields CASSPLGSGGAGEQFF.